The 30 T cell receptor beta chains listed next were all sequenced from one sample in a study of Tregs in tolerant kidney transplant recipients. This table comes from immunoSEQ multiplex PCR, and its TCRdb copy is limited to in-frame clones, with some not included. The top ten clones hold about 0.35% of a sample with 90,000 to 130,000 clones, 90% of them seen once. Sample: CD4+ T cells from blood, taken before the transplant. These TCRs come from a human donor who received a combined kidney and bone marrow transplant.

This clone has just one count. This chain joins TRBV30 and TRBJ2-7, with no clear D. CDR3 length: 13 amino acids. CDR1 GTSNPN and CDR2 SVGIG come from the germline V gene (reference sequence). V gave up 0 bases and J gave up 0 bases, with 6 bases separating them. CDR3 amino acids: CAWSVPVSYEQYF. DNA of the CDR3: TGTGCCTGGAGTGTACCGGTCTCCTACGAGCAGTACTTC.

V and J are TRBV28 and TRBJ2-3; 15 bases line up with TRBD2. After removal of 6 bases from V and 6 bases from J, the junction contained 10 bases not matched to a gene. The CDR3 totals 17 residues. From germline, CDR1 is MDHEN and CDR2 SYDVKM. In DNA, the CDR3 is TGTGCCAGCAGGTCCCCGGGACTAGCGGGGGGCGGGGATACGCAGTATTTT. Translation: CASRSPGLAGGGDTQYF.

The chain couples TRBV27 to TRBJ2-5; 12 positions match TRBD2. The CDR3 spans 15 residues. Germline assignment: CDR1 MNHEY and CDR2 SMNVEV (reference sequence). V lost 4 bases, J lost 4 bases, and 4 bases stayed unmatched. The CDR3 spells CASSYGLAGLETQYF. Here the CDR3 DNA reads TGTGCCAGCAGTTACGGACTAGCGGGGTTAGAGACCCAGTACTTC.

The rearrangement uses TRBV7-2 and TRBJ1-2; D not certain. Trimming left V 5 bases short and J 2 bases short, with 12 bases between. Germline loops: CDR1 SGHTA, CDR2 FQGNSA. The CDR3 has 14 residues. The CDR3: CASSPLSKNYGYTF. In DNA form, the CDR3 reads TGTGCCAGCAGCCCTTTAAGCAAAAACTATGGCTACACCTTC.

This clone was recorded once. CDR3 sequence reads: CASSPREGSYNEQFF. For the CDR3, the DNA is TGTGCCAGCAGCCCCCGAGAGGGCTCCTACAATGAGCAGTTCTTC. This rearrangement joins TRBV9 to TRBJ2-1, with D tentatively TRBD2 (5 bases). Germline CDR1 is SGDLS and CDR2 is YYNGEE. Trimming removed 4 bases from V and 0 bases from J, with 11 bases in between. The CDR3 spans 15 residues.

CDR3 sequence (DNA): TGTGCCAGCAGCTTGCGAGGGCCGCGGGGCAATCAGCCCCAGCATTTT. Its translation is CASSLRGPRGNQPQHF. The V gene is TRBV7-2, the J gene TRBJ1-5; D unresolved. From germline, CDR1 is SGHTA and CDR2 FQGNSA. V was cut by 3 bases and J by 2 bases, with 14 bases left in between. This CDR3 region has 16 residues.

DNA for the CDR3: TGTGCCAGCAGCTTGGGGGGACAGGTCAATACCGGGGAGCTGTTTTTT. Its translation: CASSLGGQVNTGELFF. The chain combines TRBV5-4 with TRBJ2-2; 8 bases match TRBD1. Trimming took 0 bases from V and 5 from J; bases not matched to a gene: 6. Germline V gives CDR1 SGHNT, CDR2 YYREEE (reference sequence). The CDR3 is 16 residues long.

The CDR3 nucleotides read TGTGCCAGCAGTTACGAGACAGGGTTCACTGAAGCTTTCTTT. Encoded protein: CASSYETGFTEAFF. The chain couples TRBV6-6 to TRBJ1-1; TRBD1 matches at 7 bases. Per the germline V gene, CDR1 is MNHNY and CDR2 is SVGAGI (reference sequence). V lost 2 bases to trimming and J lost 4 bases; unmatched junction nucleotides: 4. The CDR3 has 14 residues.

V is TRBV21-1 and J is TRBJ1-2; TRBD1, the D gene given by the table, was not confirmed from the DNA. TRBV21-1 is reported as a pseudogene. CDR3 length: 13 residues. DNA of the CDR3: TGTGCCAGCAGCATCGGCAGGGTGCGTGGCTACACCTTC. Its translation: CASSIGRVRGYTF.

The rearrangement joins TRBV27 to TRBJ2-3; TRBD1 matches 8 bases. This CDR3 is 14 amino acids long. The junction had 5 bases not matched to a gene; V was cut back by 4 bases and J by 5 bases. Germline assignment: CDR1 MNHEY and CDR2 SMNVEV (reference sequence). The CDR3 spells CASSWTGIRDTQYF. For the CDR3, the DNA is TGTGCCAGCAGTTGGACAGGGATCCGAGATACGCAGTATTTT.

The V gene is TRBV9, the J gene TRBJ2-5; D is ambiguous. Germline V CDR1 and CDR2: SGDLS, YYNGEE. The length of the CDR3 is 14 residues. V lost 7 bases to trimming and J lost 3 bases, with 16 bases between them. CDR3 sequence reads: CASARTRSEETQYF. CDR3 coding DNA: TGTGCCAGCGCCCGTACGAGGTCCGAAGAGACCCAGTACTTC.

V usage is TRBV11-2 and J usage is TRBJ1-1; possibly TRBD1 for D (6 bases). The germline V gene encodes CDR1 SGHAT and CDR2 FQNNGV. The CDR3 extends over 17 amino acids. The V gene lost 3 bases and the J gene lost 4 bases, with 21 bases spanning the gap. This CDR3 reads CASSFPGVGGLSTEAFF. Written as DNA, the CDR3 is TGTGCCAGCAGCTTCCCTGGGGTAGGGGGATTGAGCACTGAAGCTTTCTTT.

A few counts support this clone. The V call is TRBV2, the J call TRBJ2-7; D gene ambiguous. The ends were cut back, 5 bases at V and 5 bases at J, with 7 bases in the middle. This CDR3 comprises 11 residues. Germline CDR1 reads SNHLY; CDR2 reads FYNNEI. The CDR3 coding sequence is TGTGCCAGCAGTAACAGCAACGAGCAGTACTTC. Translation: CASSNSNEQYF.

The rearrangement links TRBV4-1 to TRBJ1-5; no reliable D call. From germline, CDR1 is MGHRA and CDR2 YSYEKL. V lost 4 bases and J 0 bases, leaving 10 bases between the germline ends. This CDR3 is 15 amino acids long. The CDR3 loop reads CASSPLHYSNQPQHF. The CDR3 DNA reads as TGCGCCAGCAGCCCTTTACATTATAGCAATCAGCCCCAGCATTTT.

The J gene is TRBJ2-7, the V gene TRBV7-8, with 9 bases that match TRBD1. Germline assignment: CDR1 SGHVS and CDR2 FQNEAQ. V shed 3 bases, J shed 4 bases, and the junction held 4 bases outside the gene matches. The CDR3 runs to 14 residues. Written as DNA, the CDR3 is TGTGCCAGCAGCTTCACAGGGGGCGGGTACGAGCAGTACTTC. This encodes CASSFTGGGYEQYF.

The chain has TRBV20-1 and TRBJ1-2, with TRBD1 identical over 7 bases. The CDR3 contains 11 residues. CDR1 DFQATT and CDR2 SNEGSKA come from the germline V gene (reference sequence). The CDR3, as DNA: TGCACCGTGGCGAGACAGGGTGGCTACACCTTC. It codes for CTVARQGGYTF.

The chain joins TRBV6-6 to TRBJ2-3, with D perhaps matching TRBD1 (6 bases). Trimming cost V 8 bases and J 0 bases, with 18 bases left between them. The germline V gene has CDR1 MNHNY and CDR2 SVGAGI (reference sequence). The CDR3 runs 16 residues. The CDR3 DNA is TGTGCCAGCCGACCCAGACAGGACCCTAGCACAGATACGCAGTATTTT. It encodes CASRPRQDPSTDTQYF.

The chain joins TRBV2 to TRBJ2-7, with 8 bases that match TRBD1. The CDR3 length is 15 residues. Germline assignment: CDR1 SNHLY and CDR2 FYNNEI. Trimming at V came to 8 bases and at J to 4 bases, leaving 13 bases not matched to a gene. CDR3 sequence: CASLRAGTGLYEQYF. The CDR3 DNA sequence: TGTGCCAGCCTTCGTGCCGGGACAGGTCTATACGAGCAGTACTTC. The full variable domain, with the rest looked up from reference TRBV2 and TRBJ2-7, is EPEVTQTPSHQVTQMGQEVILRCVPISNHLYFYWYRQILGQKVEFLVSFYNNEISEKSEIFDDQFSVERPDGSNFTLKIRSTKLEDSAMYFCASLRAGTGLYEQYFGPGTRLTVT.

J is TRBJ2-5 and V is TRBV5-4, with D maybe TRBD1 (7 bases). V was shortened by 7 bases and J by 4 bases, with 14 bases between the two germline ends. CDR3 length: 13 residues. Germline V gives CDR1 SGHNT, CDR2 YYREEE (reference sequence). CDR3 nucleotide sequence: TGTGCCAGCCGGGGGCAGGGGGGAGAGACCCAGTACTTC. Amino acid sequence: CASRGQGGETQYF.

This clone was picked up a small number of times. This chain links TRBV13 with TRBJ2-7, with 8 positions matching TRBD1. With 5 bases clipped from V and 0 bases from J, the junction kept 6 bases outside the gene matches. Germline CDR1 reads PRHDT; CDR2 reads FYEKMQ (reference sequence). The CDR3 sequence is 15 residues long. CDR3 coding DNA: TGTGCCAGCAGCGCAGGGGGCGCGAGCTCCTACGAGCAGTACTTC. Residues: CASSAGGASSYEQYF. The full variable domain, its missing parts supplied by reference TRBV13 and TRBJ2-7, is AAGVIQSPRHLIKEKRETATLKCYPIPRHDTVYWYQQGPGQDPQFLISFYEKMQSDKGSIPDRFSAQQFSDYHSELNMSSLELGDSALYFCASSAGGASSYEQYFGPGTRLTVT.

V is TRBV5-4 and J is TRBJ2-5; TRBD2 matches 10 bases. CDR3 length: 16 residues. V shed 3 bases and J 4 bases; nucleotides not matched to a gene: 9. Germline loops: CDR1 SGHNT, CDR2 YYREEE (reference sequence). CDR3 loop: CASSSQLAGWRETQYF. DNA of the CDR3: TGTGCCAGCAGCTCTCAACTAGCGGGATGGCGAGAGACCCAGTACTTC.

The chain employs TRBV19 and TRBJ1-1, with 8 bases that match TRBD1. V shed 8 bases and J 1 base; nucleotides not matched to a gene: 9. CDR1 and CDR2 from the germline V gene are LNHDA and SQIVND (reference sequence). The CDR3 runs to 15 residues. The DNA for the CDR3 is TGTGCCAGTCTTAGGGGAGACAGGGGGAACACTGAAGCTTTCTTT. Residues: CASLRGDRGNTEAFF.

This chain joins TRBV10-3 and TRBJ1-1; D remains unclear. The germline V gene has CDR1 ENHRY and CDR2 SYGVKD. The V end was cut by 8 bases, the J end by 1 base, with 11 bases between. The CDR3 length is 13 residues. The DNA for the CDR3 is TGTGCCATCGGAGAGAATACGAACACTGAAGCTTTCTTT. Translation: CAIGENTNTEAFF.

The genes are TRBV2 and TRBJ2-5; no clear D. The V end lost 1 base, the J end lost 5 bases, and 14 bases lay between the germline ends. The CDR3 is made up of 15 amino acids. Germline V gene data show CDR1 as SNHLY and CDR2 as FYNNEI. CDR3 DNA sequence: TGTGCCAGCAGTGAAGAGGTGGCCTGGCGGGAGACCCAGTACTTC. It encodes CASSEEVAWRETQYF.

This clone was seen just once. The CDR3 DNA follows: TGCGCCAGCAGTCCGGGACAGGGCGCCAAAAACATTCAGTACTTC. This sequence encodes CASSPGQGAKNIQYF. The chain is built from TRBV10-2 and TRBJ2-4; TRBD1 matches at 9 bases. The CDR3 spans 15 residues. V was clipped by 5 bases and J by 1 base; unmatched bases: 3. CDR1 is WSHSY and CDR2 is SAAADI in the germline V gene.

The V gene is TRBV7-2, the J gene TRBJ2-7; TRBD2 matches at 7 bases. The CDR3 covers 16 residues. Germline V CDR1 and CDR2: SGHTA, FQGNSA. V dropped 5 bases and J dropped 6; count of bases not matched to a gene: 16. CDR3 bases: TGTGCCAGCAGCATCGCATCGGGCGGGGGAAGAAGCGAGCAGTACTTC. Protein: CASSIASGGGRSEQYF.

The J gene is TRBJ2-2, the V gene TRBV4-1, with D maybe TRBD1 (6 bases). CDR1 and CDR2 (germline): MGHRA, YSYEKL. With 4 bases removed from V and 3 bases from J, the gap between germline ends came to 9 bases. The CDR3 loop spans 14 amino acids. The CDR3: CASSLQGYTGELFF. The CDR3 bases are TGCGCCAGCAGCCTCCAGGGGTACACCGGGGAGCTGTTTTTT.

V and J are TRBV2 and TRBJ2-7; D is possibly TRBD1 (8 bases). Trimming removed 6 bases at V and 10 bases at J, with 25 bases between. The germline V gene has CDR1 SNHLY and CDR2 FYNNEI. The CDR3 loop spans 15 amino acids. CDR3 amino acids: CASRTFGGTGYTQYF. The CDR3 DNA reads as TGTGCCAGCAGGACGTTCGGGGGGACAGGCTACACCCAGTACTTC.

The rearrangement uses TRBV19 and TRBJ2-3; tentatively, D is TRBD1 (5 bases). Between the trimmed V and J ends, which lost 5 bases and 1 base, there was a span of 10 bases. Germline assignment: CDR1 LNHDA and CDR2 SQIVND (reference sequence). The CDR3 runs 14 residues. The CDR3 protein is CASSALGGTDTQYF. The CDR3 DNA follows: TGTGCCAGTAGTGCATTAGGGGGCACAGATACGCAGTATTTT.

This chain links TRBV11-3 with TRBJ2-1, with D hard to call. The CDR3 extends over 13 amino acids. The ends were cut back, 0 bases at V and 9 bases at J, with 9 bases in the middle. Germline assignment: CDR1 SGHNT and CDR2 YENEEA. The CDR3 here is CASSLDVSSEQFF. In DNA form, the CDR3 reads TGTGCCAGCAGCTTAGATGTAAGCTCTGAGCAGTTCTTC.